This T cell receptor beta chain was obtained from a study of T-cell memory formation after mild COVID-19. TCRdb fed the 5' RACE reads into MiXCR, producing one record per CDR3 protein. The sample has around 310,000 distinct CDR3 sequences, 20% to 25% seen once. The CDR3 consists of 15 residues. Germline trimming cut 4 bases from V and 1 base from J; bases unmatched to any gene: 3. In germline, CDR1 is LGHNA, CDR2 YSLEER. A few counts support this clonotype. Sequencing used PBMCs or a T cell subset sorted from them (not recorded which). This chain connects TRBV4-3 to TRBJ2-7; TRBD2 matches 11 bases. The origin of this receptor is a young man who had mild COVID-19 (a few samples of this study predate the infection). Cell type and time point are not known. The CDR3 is CASSPPSGGSYEQYV. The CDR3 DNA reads TGCGCCAGCAGCCCCCCTAGCGGGGGGTCCTACGAGCAGTACGTC.